This is a list of T cell receptor beta chains from one sample in a study of blood T cell repertoires in COVID-19. Some clones are missing from TCRdb's copy, which holds only in-frame ones; the method was immunoSEQ multiplex PCR. The sample shows fewer than 85,000 clones, around nine tenths of them seen only once. Material: peripheral blood. These receptors came from a human donor in a cohort sampled during active COVID-19. CDR3s leave out the opening cysteine and the closing phenylalanine or tryptophan. The order of the fields is V gene, CDR3 length, clone size, J gene, CDR3 protein. For some rows the clone size is stated as once, few or many, or as a class when expanded; others skip it.

>TRBV19|13|.|TRBJ1-6
ASSIGQGNNSPLH
>TRBV15|13|.|TRBJ1-1
ATSREAGAGTEAF
>TRBV11-2|14|.|TRBJ1-1
ASRPGTGGSHTEAF
>TRBV9|8|.|TRBJ1-3
ASSGNTIY
>TRBV4-1|13|.|TRBJ2-7
ASSQDGQGFYEQY
>TRBV13|15|.|TRBJ2-7
ASSLGASGGKSYEQY
>TRBV5-4|11|.|TRBJ1-1
ASSSRQGTEAF
>TRBV6-2/TRBV6-3|10|.|TRBJ2-7
ASSGAAYEQY
>TRBV11-2|14|.|TRBJ1-1
ASSIPPGGRNTEAF
>TRBV3-1/TRBV3-2|16|.|TRBJ2-1
ASSPLGTSGGHYNEQF
>TRBV21-1|13|.|TRBJ1-3
ASSKGRVLGNTIY
>TRBV2|11|.|TRBJ2-5
ASRGDGLGTQY
>TRBV4-1|10|.|TRBJ1-2
ASSEGDYGYT
>TRBV6-5|14|.|TRBJ2-2
ASSYRAGADSGELF
>TRBV2|13|.|TRBJ2-7
ASRRDGGVYYEQY
>TRBV11-2|10|.|TRBJ2-7
ASSSGGFRQY
>TRBV5-1|14|.|TRBJ2-7
ASSLAGLAGVKEQY
>TRBV2|12|once|TRBJ2-7
ARRRGGESGEQY
>TRBV13|12|.|TRBJ2-7
ASSFLGSSYEQY
>TRBV11-2|13|few|TRBJ2-1
AGRDSLSSYNEQF
>TRBV27|13|once|TRBJ2-5
ASSWSRSAQETQY
>TRBV5-6|13|.|TRBJ1-2
ASSVRTGVIYGYT
>TRBV11-2|14|.|TRBJ1-1
ASSLRTGREEAEAF
>TRBV12-3/TRBV12-4|10|.|TRBJ1-2
ASRGGNYGYT
>TRBV7-2|14|.|TRBJ1-5
ASSLVRGAGNQPQH